These T cell receptor beta chains were read from a single sample in a study of T cell changes during pregnancy in multiple sclerosis. The repertoire was sequenced with immunoSEQ multiplex PCR; TCRdb's copy has only in-frame clones and lacks some. The sample has fewer than 90,000 clones; over 85% are singletons. The sequencing used peripheral blood, collected after pregnancy. The receptors were gathered from a female donor in good health, enrolled as a control in a pregnancy study. Each CDR3 is given with its conserved first and last residue. A D gene is named only where the DNA matches it firmly. Not every row has a clone size; where given, it reads once, few, many or a size class.

>TRBV7-9|-|TRBJ2-3|-
CASSVNTDTQYF
TGTGCCAGCAGTGTTAACACAGATACGCAGTATTTT
>TRBV5-4|-|TRBJ2-3|-
CASSWGLGTDTQYF
TGTGCCAGCAGCTGGGGACTCGGCACAGATACGCAGTATTTT
>TRBV7-9|-|TRBJ1-5|-
CASSLGGGGNQPQHF
TGTGCCAGCAGCTTAGGTGGGGGGGGCAATCAGCCCCAGCATTTT
>TRBV20-1|-|TRBJ1-2|-
CSALNYGYTF
TGCAGTGCTCTAAACTATGGCTACACCTTC
>TRBV2|-|TRBJ2-4|-
CASRDPGLNIQYF
TGTGCCAGCAGGGATCCGGGACTAAACATTCAGTACTTC
>TRBV5-4|TRBD1|TRBJ2-2|-
CASSPTGQLNTGELFF
TGTGCCAGCAGCCCAACGGGACAGCTAAACACCGGGGAGCTGTTTTTT
>TRBV28|-|TRBJ1-4|-
CASSSRVGLFF
TGTGCCAGCAGTTCCCGGGTGGGACTGTTTTTT
>TRBV20-1|TRBD1|TRBJ2-7|-
CSADRVEQYF
TGCAGTGCTGACAGGGTTGAGCAGTACTTC
>TRBV20-1|-|TRBJ2-7|-
CSARDLPEQYF
TGCAGTGCTAGAGATCTACCGGAGCAGTACTTC
>TRBV7-8|TRBD2|TRBJ2-1|-
CASSVRLAVREQFF
TGTGCCAGCAGCGTACGACTAGCGGTCCGTGAGCAGTTCTTC
>TRBV5-1|TRBD2|TRBJ2-1|once
CASSLLTGGYEQFF
TGCGCCAGCAGCTTGTTGACGGGAGGCTATGAGCAGTTCTTC
>TRBV7-9|-|TRBJ2-7|-
CASSLLGWQGPREQYF
TGTGCCAGCAGCTTACTAGGTTGGCAGGGCCCCCGCGAGCAGTACTTC
>TRBV28|-|TRBJ2-1|-
CASSLPPLPGNEQFF
TGTGCCAGCAGTTTACCCCCGCTACCAGGGAATGAGCAGTTCTTC
>TRBV5-1|-|TRBJ2-3|-
CASSWATDTQYF
TGCGCCAGCAGCTGGGCCACAGATACGCAGTATTTT
>TRBV11-2|-|TRBJ2-3|once
CASSPIATDTQYF
TGTGCCAGCAGCCCTATAGCCACAGATACGCAGTATTTT
>TRBV2|TRBD2|TRBJ2-1|-
CASSYSGLAGVYNEQFF
TGTGCCAGCAGTTACTCGGGACTAGCGGGAGTTTACAATGAGCAGTTCTTC
>TRBV7-6|-|TRBJ2-5|-
CASSLARGTGAQETQYF
TGTGCCAGCAGCTTAGCAAGAGGGACGGGAGCCCAAGAGACCCAGTACTTC
>TRBV4-1|TRBD1|TRBJ2-1|-
CASSPWTGYNEQFF
TGCGCCAGCAGCCCCTGGACAGGGTACAATGAGCAGTTCTTC
>TRBV30|TRBD2|TRBJ2-1|-
CAWSHRTSGRDYNEQFF
TGTGCCTGGAGCCATCGGACTAGCGGGAGGGATTACAATGAGCAGTTCTTC
>TRBV6-4|-|TRBJ2-1|-
CASSEGSSNEQFF
TGTGCCAGCAGTGAGGGGAGCAGCAATGAGCAGTTCTTC
>TRBV2|-|TRBJ2-7|-
CASSPRLAGRSSYEQYF
TGTGCCAGCAGTCCAAGACTGGCGGGAAGAAGCTCCTACGAGCAGTACTTC
>TRBV19|-|TRBJ1-5|-
CASSNYPASNQPQHF
TGTGCCAGTAGTAACTATCCCGCTAGCAATCAGCCCCAGCATTTT